This T cell receptor beta chain was identified in a study of T-cell reconstitution after alpha-beta-depleted transplantation in children. As it was prepared, the TCRbeta library received unique molecular identifiers. TCRdb passed the PCR reads through MiXCR, listing each CDR3 protein once. The profile shows about 400,000 distinct CDR3 sequences, roughly 20% of them singletons. The CDR3 spans 17 residues. The ends were cut back, 5 bases at V and 5 bases at J, with 24 bases in the middle. Germline CDR1 is SGHVS and CDR2 is FNYEAQ. This material consisted of PBMCs from the stem cell graft donor, taken from the stem cell graft. The chain links TRBV7-6 to TRBJ2-5, with TRBD1 as a possible D gene (8 bases). This receptor was obtained from a human donor who donated a stem cell graft to a child with acute myeloid leukemia. The CDR3 DNA is TGTGCCAGCAGCCCTATATACGTAACAGGGGGGGGGGAGACCCAGTACTTC. Its translation: CASSPIYVTGGGETQYF.